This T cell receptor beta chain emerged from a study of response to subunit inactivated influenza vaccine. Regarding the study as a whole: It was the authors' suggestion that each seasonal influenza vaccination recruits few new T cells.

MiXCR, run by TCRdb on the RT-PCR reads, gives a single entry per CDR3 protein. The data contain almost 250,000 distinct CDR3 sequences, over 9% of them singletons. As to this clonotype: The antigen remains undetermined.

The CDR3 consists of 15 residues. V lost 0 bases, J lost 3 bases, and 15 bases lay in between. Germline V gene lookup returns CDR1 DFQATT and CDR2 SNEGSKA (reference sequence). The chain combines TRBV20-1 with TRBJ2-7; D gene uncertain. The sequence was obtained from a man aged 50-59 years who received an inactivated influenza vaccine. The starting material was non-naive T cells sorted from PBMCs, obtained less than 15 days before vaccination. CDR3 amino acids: CSARDSGRPLYEQYF. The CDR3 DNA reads TGCAGTGCTAGAGATAGTGGAAGGCCCCTCTACGAGCAGTACTTC.